Described below is a single T cell receptor (beta chain) sequence and its context. The antigen is not known. Germline and junction disagree at one end, which may indicate a read error. For TCR beta, libraries came from iRepertoire HTBI primers and Arm-PCR of CDR3 regions. TCRdb reprocessed the multiplex PCR reads with MiXCR, giving one entry per CDR3 protein. This table holds hundreds of thousands of distinct CDR3 sequences, 15% to 20% found once. This record belongs to a study of regulatory T cells in long-lasting Graves disease. The CDR3 has 13 amino acids. Germline V lookup: CDR1 SEHNR, CDR2 FQNEAQ (reference sequence). The time point: newly diagnosed GD, antithyroid drugs for less than 3 months. PBMCs provided the RNA from which the TCR library was made. Findings of the study overall: Persistent disease exhibited a predilection for TRBV28, TRBJ1-2 and TRBJ2-5.

These data are also associated with another study on T cells in Graves' hyperthyroidism and ophthalmopathy. That investigation notes: The majority of expanded thyroid clonotypes above 0.001 also appeared in blood.

The V gene is TRBV7-9, the J gene TRBJ2-5; 7 bases match TRBD1. This specimen was peripheral blood mononuclear cells (PBMCs), taken at new diagnosis, from a patient treated with antithyroid drugs. The clonotype comes from a woman aged 35-65 years with Graves disease. In nucleotides, the CDR3 is TGTGCCGGCAGCTTAAACAGGGGAGAGACCCAGTACTTC. As protein: CAGSLNRGETQYF.